The 22 T cell receptor beta chains below were found in one sample sequenced in a study of Graves' ophthalmopathy and Graves' hyperthyroidism. The study amplified TCR beta CDR3 regions using RNA transcripts. The authors performed first-round RT-PCR with HTBI primers and then a second-round multiplex PCR. TCRdb called the multiplex PCR reads again in MiXCR, with one record for every CDR3 protein. The sample lists 300,000 to 350,000 distinct CDR3 sequences; about 17% were seen once. The material sequenced was peripheral blood. The receptors originated from an adult man with Graves' ophthalmopathy.

This clonotype showed up just a few times. This chain joins TRBV19 and TRBJ1-5, with a weak D call TRBD1 (5 bases). The germline CDR1 and CDR2 sequences are LNHDA and SQIVND (reference sequence). There are 13 residues in the CDR3. The V and J ends lost 6 bases and 2 bases respectively, with 8 bases between them. CDR3 DNA sequence: TGTGCCAGTAGCAAGACAGGCAATCAGCCCCAGCATTTT. Translation gives CASSKTGNQPQHF.

This clonotype showed up many times. The J gene is TRBJ2-7, the V gene TRBV7-2; 10 nucleotides line up with TRBD1. The junction had 13 bases not matched to a gene; V was cut back by 5 bases and J by 9 bases. The length of the CDR3 is 15 residues. The germline V gene encodes CDR1 SGHTA and CDR2 FQGNSA. The CDR3 DNA follows: TGTGCCAGCAGCCCTACCGGGACAGGGGAGTTTGGGCAGTACTTC. Its protein is CASSPTGTGEFGQYF.

The chain has TRBV28 and TRBJ1-2; D is undetermined. This CDR3 has 14 amino acids. V lost 3 bases and J 2 bases, leaving 10 bases between the germline ends. CDR1 MDHEN and CDR2 SYDVKM come from the germline V gene. CDR3 nucleotides: TGTGCCAGCAGTTTTCGGTCGGCCAACTATGGCTACACCTTC. Protein sequence: CASSFRSANYGYTF.

The gene calls are TRBV12-3 or TRBV12-4 and TRBJ1-6, with a weak D call TRBD1 (5 bases). Trimming took 6 bases from V and 7 from J, leaving 19 bases between them. The CDR3 totals 16 residues. The CDR3 DNA reads as TGTGCCAGCAGCCCCCAGCCCCCAGGGAGCAATTCACCCCTCCACTTT. Translated, it gives CASSPQPPGSNSPLHF.

The CDR3: CASSPRQTRYEQYF. The CDR3 bases are TGTGCCAGCAGTCCCCGGCAGACCCGCTACGAGCAGTACTTC. The chain joins TRBV28 to TRBJ2-7; D not resolved. The germline V gene encodes CDR1 MDHEN and CDR2 SYDVKM. The CDR3 spans 14 residues. The V and J ends lost 5 bases and 3 bases respectively, with 14 bases between them.

The chain combines TRBV24-1 with TRBJ2-5; tentatively, D is TRBD2 (5 bases). The germline V gene encodes CDR1 KGHDR and CDR2 SFDVKD. The CDR3 contains 14 residues. Trimming removed 3 bases at V and 2 bases at J, with 9 bases between. CDR3 sequence (DNA): TGTGCCACCAGTGATCCTGGACTGCAAGAGACCCAGTACTTC. This encodes CATSDPGLQETQYF.

Turning to this clonotype: This may be a read error: a much more frequent sequence differs by one nucleotide. The CDR3 does not close with the conserved phenylalanine or tryptophan, likely indicating a read error. J is TRBJ1-6 and V is TRBV30; D is unclear. The CDR3 length is 17 residues. CDR1 is GTSNPN, CDR2 SVGIG, per germline (reference sequence). The V gene lost 4 bases and the J gene lost 0 bases, with 16 bases spanning the gap. In DNA form, the CDR3 reads TGTGCCTGGACGGGGTGGGGATTCAGCTCCTATAATTCACCCCTCCACTCT. This codes for CAWTGWGFSSYNSPLHS.

Only a few counts were recorded for this clonotype. The chain links TRBV28 to TRBJ2-7; D not resolved. This CDR3 has 10 amino acids. From germline, CDR1 is MDHEN and CDR2 SYDVKM. The germline V and J ends were trimmed by 6 bases and 7 bases, with 7 bases remaining between them. CDR3 coding DNA: TGTGCCAGCAGCACCCTTGAGCAGTACTTC. It encodes CASSTLEQYF.

In its sample, this clonotype was seen many times. The rearrangement uses TRBV6-2 or TRBV6-3 and TRBJ2-6; tentatively, D is TRBD1 (6 bases). Trimming shortened V by 5 bases and J by 0 bases, and 17 bases separated the two germline ends. The CDR3 runs 18 residues. The germline V gene encodes CDR1 MNHEY and CDR2 SVGEGT. This CDR3 reads CASSPPGHRSSGANVLTF. In DNA, the CDR3 is TGTGCCAGCAGTCCTCCGGGACACCGGTCCTCTGGGGCCAACGTCCTGACTTTC.

This chain uses TRBV6-1 with TRBJ1-2; D gene unclear. This CDR3 has 14 residues. V gave up 2 bases and J gave up 6 bases, with 13 bases separating them. Germline V lookup: CDR1 MNHNS, CDR2 SASEGT. The CDR3 DNA reads as TGTGCCAGCAGTGAATATCTTCGTGGGAATGGCTACACCTTC. Encoded protein: CASSEYLRGNGYTF.

This clonotype was seen many times. This chain's CDR3 is CASSYSRGRGETQYF. As DNA, the CDR3 is TGTGCCAGCAGTTACTCGAGGGGGCGCGGGGAGACCCAGTACTTC. The rearrangement joins TRBV6-5 to TRBJ2-5, with 7 bases matching TRBD1. CDR3 length equals 15 residues. Unmatched junction bases numbered 6, after V lost 0 bases and J lost 5 bases. Germline lookup yields CDR1 MNHEY and CDR2 SVGAGI.

This clonotype was seen repeatedly, ten times or more. The chain links TRBV30 to TRBJ2-5; 7 nucleotides match TRBD2. The CDR3 contains 13 residues. Germline V gene sequence: CDR1 GTSNPN, CDR2 SVGIG (reference sequence). With V trimmed by 2 bases and J by 4 bases, 4 bases remained unmatched. CDR3 region: CAWSRGVRETQYF. The CDR3 DNA is TGTGCCTGGAGTCGGGGGGTTAGAGAGACCCAGTACTTC.

This clonotype was seen many times. The chain carries TRBV5-1 and TRBJ2-5, with 12 nucleotides matching TRBD2. Germline CDR1 is SGHRS and CDR2 is YFSETQ. Germline trimming cut 4 bases from V and 3 bases from J; bases unmatched to any gene: 4. The CDR3 contains 15 residues. CDR3 loop: CASSGRTSGEETQYF. The CDR3 DNA is TGCGCCAGCAGCGGCCGGACTAGCGGGGAAGAGACCCAGTACTTC.

This clonotype was seen at least ten times. As DNA, the CDR3 is TGTGCCACCAGTGACGCTAGGGACACAATACAAGAGACCCAGTACTTC. This translates into CATSDARDTIQETQYF. V is TRBV24-1 and J is TRBJ2-5; TRBD1 is a possible D gene (6 bases). Trimming took 4 bases from V and 2 from J, leaving 16 bases between them. The V gene's germline CDR1 is KGHDR and CDR2 SFDVKD. CDR3 length: 16 amino acids.

This clonotype was counted at least ten times. The chain employs TRBV2 and TRBJ2-7; D could derive from TRBD1 or TRBD2 (5 bases each). Looked up from germline, CDR1 is SNHLY and CDR2 is FYNNEI. This CDR3 contains 15 residues. V lost 6 bases and J 0 bases, leaving 15 bases between the germline ends. CDR3 DNA sequence: TGTGCCAGCAGATCGGGACGGAGCAACTCCTACGAGCAGTACTTC. Protein product: CASRSGRSNSYEQYF.

This clonotype has a count of ten or more. The rearrangement links TRBV20-1 to TRBJ2-7, with D possibly TRBD2 on 6 matching bases. This CDR3 is 12 amino acids long. Germline CDR1 reads DFQATT; CDR2 reads SNEGSKA (reference sequence). The CDR3, as DNA: TGCTCCCGCGGGGCCCTCTCCTACGAGCAGTACTTC. It translates to CSRGALSYEQYF.

There are many counts of this clonotype. This chain links TRBV28 with TRBJ2-5, with TRBD1 as a possible D gene (6 bases). This CDR3 has 18 residues. V was cut by 7 bases and J by 0 bases, with 24 bases left in between. Germline loops: CDR1 MDHEN, CDR2 SYDVKM. The CDR3 nucleotides read TGTGCCAGCAACCAGGGGACATCAATGTGGATATACCAAGAGACCCAGTACTTC. Translation: CASNQGTSMWIYQETQYF.

The rearrangement uses TRBV6-1 and TRBJ1-1, with D uncertain. Trimming stripped 5 bases from V and 1 base from J, with 11 bases between. The CDR3 runs 14 residues. Looked up from germline, CDR1 is MNHNS and CDR2 is SASEGT. For the CDR3, the DNA is TGTGCCAGCAGTCCTGATATCCGGAACACTGAAGCTTTCTTT. Protein product: CASSPDIRNTEAFF.

In its sample, this clonotype was seen many times. This rearrangement joins TRBV5-6 to TRBJ1-2; no clear D. The germline V and J ends were trimmed by 1 base and 5 bases, with 15 bases remaining between them. Germline lookup yields CDR1 SGHDT and CDR2 YYEEEE. This CDR3 comprises 15 residues. This CDR3 is CASSLRSPGRYGYTF. The DNA for the CDR3 is TGTGCCAGCAGCTTGAGGTCCCCCGGACGGTATGGCTACACCTTC.

For this clonotype: Given a much more abundant clone one base away, this may be a read error. The rearrangement uses TRBV11-1 and TRBJ1-5; D is possibly TRBD1 (6 bases). This CDR3 comprises 16 residues. Looked up from germline, CDR1 is SGHAT and CDR2 is FQDESV (reference sequence). For the CDR3, the DNA is TGTGCCATCAGCTTATCGGGGGGCTCGCGCAATCAGCCCCAGCATTTT. Its protein product is CAISLSGGSRNQPQHF.

The chain combines TRBV30 with TRBJ2-2; TRBD2 aligns across 10 bases. From germline, CDR1 is GTSNPN and CDR2 SVGIG (reference sequence). With 1 base clipped from V and 4 bases from J, the junction kept 6 bases outside the gene matches. CDR3 length: 16 amino acids. CDR3 DNA sequence: TGTGCCTGGAGTGGGCTAGCGGGGGCCCCCACCGGGGAGCTGTTTTTT. Translating it yields CAWSGLAGAPTGELFF.

This clonotype was detected many times. The rearrangement joins TRBV27 to TRBJ2-2, with D possibly being TRBD1 (6 bases). The CDR3 has 17 amino acids. V dropped 7 bases and J dropped 4 bases, with 22 bases sitting between them. Germline V gene data show CDR1 as MNHEY and CDR2 as SMNVEV (reference sequence). CDR3 in DNA: TGTGCCAGCACCCCGACAGGACAGTGGCACCCCACCGGGGAGCTGTTTTTT. Translated: CASTPTGQWHPTGELFF.